These T cell receptor beta chains were read from a single sample in a study of somatic mutations in cytotoxic T cells in rheumatoid arthritis. Sequencing was performed with immunoSEQ multiplex PCR; in TCRdb, only in-frame clones are kept and a portion is missing. Among about 19,000 clones listed, more than 80% were seen once. The source material was CD8+ T cells sorted from blood. These receptors were obtained from an adult with rheumatoid arthritis. Each CDR3 is given without its conserved first and last residue. Some rows mark clone size as missing; the rest say once, few, many or name a class of expanded clone.

CDR3,J,V,size
ASSIAGVTYEQY,TRBJ2-7,TRBV28,-
ASSFQGAGYEQY,TRBJ2-7,TRBV27,-
ASSTGTGNGYT,TRBJ1-2,TRBV6-6,-
ASSSPVRESTDTQY,TRBJ2-3,TRBV5-1,-
ASRTGKENSPLH,TRBJ1-6,TRBV6-5,once
ASSLPWGGITTEAF,TRBJ1-1,TRBV7-9,-
ASSVSRGSSYNEQF,TRBJ2-1,TRBV9,-
ASSLGPLVHEQF,TRBJ2-1,TRBV27,few
ASSLGRYTEAF,TRBJ1-1,TRBV5-4,-
ASSSIAGALTDTQY,TRBJ2-3,TRBV7-9,-
ASSQDRAGGLSSYEQY,TRBJ2-7,TRBV4-1,-